This T cell receptor beta chain originates from a study of control samples from healthy donors and cancer patients (TCRdb year 2020). Per the germline V gene (reference sequence), GTSNPN is the CDR1 and SVGIG is the CDR2. The CDR3 runs 12 residues from the cysteine to the phenylalanine. Of all the DNA, just the CDR3 is kept, 36 bases in frame from base 1. V drops 0 bases and J drops 6 bases, leaving 5 bases in between. Concerning this clone: No antigen is known for it. No much larger clonotype is one base removed from it; base qualities were not supplied.

The library relied on the immunoSEQ multiplex PCR assay. Entries here come from immuneACCESS through TCRdb and include only in-frame sequences with V and J called. Some clones fail to appear in such tables; in the studies checked, an unresolved V gene covers under half of the shortfall, and the cause of the remainder is unknown. The sample table lists 150,000 to 200,000 clones, around nine tenths of them with a count of one. Approximately 4.9% of the sample goes to the ten largest clones. The chain was built from TRBV30 and TRBJ2-2; no D gene is confidently identified. The sample comprised blood. The clonotype was recovered from a woman in her 30s in good health. The CDR3 loop reads CAWSVRPGELFF. The sequenced DNA is TGTGCCTGGAGTGTACGCCCCGGGGAGCTGTTTTTT.